This T cell receptor beta chain was obtained from a study of blood T cells in healthy people across ages. Sample-barcoded 5' priming and a J-beta primer mix drove a second PCR of roughly 7 to 11 cycles. TCRdb called the 5' RACE reads again in MiXCR, with one record for every CDR3 protein. The table has approximately 2,000,000 distinct CDR3 sequences, roughly 43% seen once. Healthy Caucasian individuals from Russia aged about 6 to 90 were enrolled as donors. J was trimmed by 3 bases and V by 3 bases; bases with no gene match: 4. Germline V CDR1 and CDR2: SGHNT, YYREEE (reference sequence). This CDR3 has 14 amino acids.

This sequence originates from a human donor in good health. The chain couples TRBV5-4 to TRBJ1-2; 8 bases fit TRBD1. Sequencing was carried out using blood. This CDR3 is CASSSNRGDYGYTF. The CDR3 region has the DNA TGTGCCAGCAGCTCCAACAGGGGGGACTATGGCTACACCTTC.